The 15 T cell receptor beta chains given below trace back to one sample, sequenced in a study of T cell changes during pregnancy in multiple sclerosis. The data were produced by immunoSEQ multiplex PCR, yet TCRdb's version contains in-frame clones alone and is incomplete. The table has some 54,000 clones, around 93% seen once. The starting material was peripheral blood, obtained after pregnancy. These receptors originate from a female donor with multiple sclerosis, enrolled in a pregnancy study.

The CDR3: CASSSSLGQYEQYF. In DNA, the CDR3 is TGTGCCAGCAGTTCCTCCCTAGGACAGTACGAGCAGTACTTC. V is TRBV6-5 and J is TRBJ2-5; D possibly corresponds to TRBD1 (6 bases). The J call may not be correct, given that the DNA end is closer to TRBJ2-7. The length of the CDR3 is 14 residues. Looked up from germline, CDR1 is MNHEY and CDR2 is SVGAGI.

This chain joins TRBV4-1 and TRBJ1-2, with D tentatively TRBD1 (5 bases). CDR3 size: 14 residues. The V gene's germline CDR1 is MGHRA and CDR2 YSYEKL. Trimming took 1 base from V and 4 from J, leaving 10 bases between them. The CDR3 nucleotides are TGCGCCAGCAGCCAAGGGACAACAGGCTATGGCTACACCTTC. Residues: CASSQGTTGYGYTF.

This chain uses TRBV2 with TRBJ2-2, with 15 bases fitting TRBD2. Germline CDR1 reads SNHLY; CDR2 reads FYNNEI. Trimming took 7 bases from V and 10 from J; bases not matched to a gene: 13. CDR3 length: 17 residues. CDR3 bases: TGTGCCAGCACCCAAAATTTCGGGACTAGCGGGAGGAAGGAGCTGTTTTTT. It is translated as CASTQNFGTSGRKELFF. The whole variable domain, remainder taken from reference TRBV2 and TRBJ2-2, is EPEVTQTPSHQVTQMGQEVILRCVPISNHLYFYWYRQILGQKVEFLVSFYNNEISEKSEIFDDQFSVERPDGSNFTLKIRSTKLEDSAMYFCASTQNFGTSGRKELFFGEGSRLTVL.

The genes are TRBV9 and TRBJ2-1, with 8 bases matching TRBD1. CDR1 SGDLS and CDR2 YYNGEE come from the germline V gene. Trimming took 0 bases from V and 6 from J; bases not matched to a gene: 5. CDR3 length equals 15 residues. The CDR3 here is CASSVGTGRINEQFF. The CDR3 coding sequence is TGTGCCAGCAGCGTAGGGACAGGGAGGATCAATGAGCAGTTCTTC. Filled out from reference TRBV9 and TRBJ2-1, the complete variable domain reads DSGVTQTPKHLITATGQRVTLRCSPRSGDLSVYWYQQSLDQGLQFLIQYYNGEERAKGNILERFSAQQFPDLHSELNLSSLELGDSALYFCASSVGTGRINEQFFGPGTRLTVL.

The chain couples TRBV18 to TRBJ2-7, with a tentative D call TRBD1 (5 bases). Trimming took off 6 bases at V and 4 bases at J, with 13 bases between the two ends. CDR1 is KGHSH and CDR2 is LQKENI in the germline V gene. CDR3 length: 13 amino acids. CDR3 residues: CASSYDRQYEQYF. In DNA form, the CDR3 reads TGTGCCAGCTCTTATGACAGACAATACGAGCAGTACTTC.

The rearrangement joins TRBV9 to TRBJ1-1; tentatively, D is TRBD1 (5 bases). V lost 0 bases to trimming and J lost 7 bases, with 16 bases between them. This CDR3 contains 15 residues. Germline V gene data show CDR1 as SGDLS and CDR2 as YYNGEE. As DNA, the CDR3 is TGTGCCAGCAGCGTAGAGGGATGGGTAGGGGATGAAGCTTTCTTT. Translation gives CASSVEGWVGDEAFF.

This clone was recorded only once. The genes are TRBV27 and TRBJ2-1; D not certain. The V gene lost 2 bases and the J gene lost 5 bases, with 10 bases spanning the gap. Germline CDR1 MNHEY, CDR2 SMNVEV (reference sequence). The CDR3 is 14 amino acids. The CDR3 bases are TGTGCCAGCAGTTTAAGCGTTTATCACAATGAGCAGTTCTTC. Its protein product is CASSLSVYHNEQFF.

The chain links TRBV2 to TRBJ1-5; TRBD1 aligns across 7 bases. The CDR3 has 15 residues. Trimming at V came to 7 bases and at J to 6 bases, leaving 12 bases not matched to a gene. CDR1 SNHLY and CDR2 FYNNEI come from the germline V gene. CDR3: CASNPDQGGSQPQHF. The CDR3 DNA reads as TGTGCCAGCAACCCGGACCAGGGGGGTTCTCAGCCCCAGCATTTT.

The chain combines TRBV6-5 with TRBJ1-6, with a possible D match to TRBD1 (5 bases). V shed 5 bases and J shed 4 bases, with 9 bases lying between them. The germline V gene encodes CDR1 MNHEY and CDR2 SVGAGI. The length of the CDR3 is 14 residues. CDR3 DNA sequence: TGTGCCAGCAGTCCGGGACTGTATAATTCACCCCTCCACTTT. This gives the protein CASSPGLYNSPLHF.

The genes are TRBV28 and TRBJ2-5, with D possibly being TRBD2 (6 bases). V dropped 8 bases and J dropped 5 bases, with 18 bases sitting between them. The CDR3 has 14 residues. CDR1 is MDHEN, CDR2 SYDVKM, per germline. The CDR3 loop reads CASLVAGPGETQYF. Written as DNA, the CDR3 is TGTGCCAGCCTAGTTGCGGGACCCGGGGAGACCCAGTACTTC.

The chain recombines TRBV7-3 with TRBJ2-5; a weak D match, TRBD1 (7 bases). V gave up 4 bases and J gave up 4 bases, with 16 bases separating them. The CDR3 is 15 amino acids. Per germline, CDR1 SGHTA and CDR2 FQGTGA. This CDR3 reads CASSSRTGGGETQYF. The CDR3 DNA follows: TGTGCCAGCAGCTCCCGGACAGGAGGGGGAGAGACCCAGTACTTC.

V and J are TRBV7-9 and TRBJ2-1; 8 bases line up with TRBD2. This CDR3 has 16 amino acids. V lost 2 bases to trimming and J lost 4 bases; unmatched junction nucleotides: 7. CDR1 is SEHNR and CDR2 is FQNEAQ in the germline V gene (reference sequence). This CDR3 reads CASSLNPSGLYNEQFF. CDR3 DNA sequence: TGTGCCAGCAGCTTAAACCCTAGCGGGCTTTACAATGAGCAGTTCTTC.

Only one count was recorded for this clone. This chain uses TRBV7-9 with TRBJ2-3; 8 nucleotides match TRBD2. V shed 11 bases and J 3 bases; nucleotides not matched to a gene: 4. CDR3 length: 12 residues. Germline CDR1 and CDR2: SEHNR and FQNEAQ (reference sequence). CDR3 loop: CAFGGGTDTQYF. Here the CDR3 DNA reads TGTGCCTTCGGGGGGGGAACAGATACGCAGTATTTT.

The CDR3 coding sequence is TGCAGCGTTGACTCGGGAGGTATCTACAATGAGCAGTTCTTC. Its protein product is CSVDSGGIYNEQFF. The V call is TRBV29-1, the J call TRBJ2-1, with 7 bases lining up with TRBD2. J was trimmed by 3 bases and V by 3 bases; bases with no gene match: 5. The CDR3 runs 14 residues. Germline lookup yields CDR1 SQVTM and CDR2 ANQGSEA.

The chain recombines TRBV4-2 with TRBJ2-1; 12 bases align to TRBD2. V was clipped by 4 bases and J by 8 bases; unmatched bases: 9. Looked up from germline, CDR1 is LGHNA and CDR2 is YNFKEQ. The CDR3 is 16 amino acids. CDR3 DNA: TGTGCCAGCAGCCCTCAACTAGCGGGAGGATACGATGAGCAGTTCTTC. This sequence encodes CASSPQLAGGYDEQFF.